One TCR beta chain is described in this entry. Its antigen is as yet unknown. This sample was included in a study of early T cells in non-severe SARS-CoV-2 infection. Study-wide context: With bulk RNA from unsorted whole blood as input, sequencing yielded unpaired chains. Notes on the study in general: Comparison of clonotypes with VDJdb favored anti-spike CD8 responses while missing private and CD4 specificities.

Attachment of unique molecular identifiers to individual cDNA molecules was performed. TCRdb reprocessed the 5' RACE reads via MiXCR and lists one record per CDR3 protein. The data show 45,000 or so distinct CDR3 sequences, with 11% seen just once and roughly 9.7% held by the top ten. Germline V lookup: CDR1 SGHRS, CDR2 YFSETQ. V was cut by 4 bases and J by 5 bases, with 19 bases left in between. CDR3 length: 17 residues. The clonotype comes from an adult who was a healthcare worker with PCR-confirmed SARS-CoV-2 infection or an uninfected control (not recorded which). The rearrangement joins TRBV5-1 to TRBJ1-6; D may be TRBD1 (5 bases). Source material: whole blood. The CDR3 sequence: CASSPLPQGENNSPLHF. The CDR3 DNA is TGCGCCAGCAGCCCACTCCCCCAAGGGGAAAATAATTCACCCCTCCACTTT.